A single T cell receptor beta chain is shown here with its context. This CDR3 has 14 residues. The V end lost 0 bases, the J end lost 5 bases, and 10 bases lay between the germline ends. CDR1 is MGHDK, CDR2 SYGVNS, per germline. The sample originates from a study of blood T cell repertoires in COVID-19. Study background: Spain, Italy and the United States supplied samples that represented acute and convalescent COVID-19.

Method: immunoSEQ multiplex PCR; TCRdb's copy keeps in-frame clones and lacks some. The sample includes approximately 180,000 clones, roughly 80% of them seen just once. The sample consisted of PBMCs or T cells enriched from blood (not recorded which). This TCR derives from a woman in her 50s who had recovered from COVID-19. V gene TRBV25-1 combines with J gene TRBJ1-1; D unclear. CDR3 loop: CASSEYMRDTEAFF. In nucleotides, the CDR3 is TGTGCCAGCAGTGAATATATGAGGGATACTGAAGCTTTCTTT. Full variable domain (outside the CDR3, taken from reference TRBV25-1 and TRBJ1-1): EADIYQTPRYLVIGTGKKITLECSQTMGHDKMYWYQQDPGMELHLIHYSYGVNSTEKGDLSSESTVSRIRTEHFPLTLESARPSHTSQYLCASSEYMRDTEAFFGQGTRLTVV.